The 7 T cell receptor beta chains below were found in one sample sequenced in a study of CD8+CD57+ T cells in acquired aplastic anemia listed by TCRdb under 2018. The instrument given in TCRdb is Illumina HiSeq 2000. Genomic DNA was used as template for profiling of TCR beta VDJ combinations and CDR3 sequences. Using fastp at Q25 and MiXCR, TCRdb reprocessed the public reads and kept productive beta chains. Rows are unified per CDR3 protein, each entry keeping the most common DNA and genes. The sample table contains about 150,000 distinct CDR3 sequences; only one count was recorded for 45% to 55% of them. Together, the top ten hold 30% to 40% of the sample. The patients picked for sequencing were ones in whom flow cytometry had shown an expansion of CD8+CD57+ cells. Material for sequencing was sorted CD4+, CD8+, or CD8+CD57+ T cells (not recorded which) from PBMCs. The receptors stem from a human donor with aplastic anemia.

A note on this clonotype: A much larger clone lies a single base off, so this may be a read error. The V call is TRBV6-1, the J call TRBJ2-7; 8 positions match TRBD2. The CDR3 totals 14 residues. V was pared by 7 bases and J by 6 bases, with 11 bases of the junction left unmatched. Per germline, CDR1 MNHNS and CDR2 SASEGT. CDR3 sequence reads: CASKQPGLGCEQYF. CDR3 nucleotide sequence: TGTGCCAGCAAGCAACCGGGACTAGGCTGCGAGCAGTACTTC.

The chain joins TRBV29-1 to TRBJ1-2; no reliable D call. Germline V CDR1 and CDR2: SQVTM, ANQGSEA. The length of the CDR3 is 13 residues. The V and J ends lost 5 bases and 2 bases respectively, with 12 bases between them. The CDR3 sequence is CSVRGRENYGYTF. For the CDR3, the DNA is TGCAGCGTTCGAGGCCGGGAGAACTATGGCTACACCTTC.

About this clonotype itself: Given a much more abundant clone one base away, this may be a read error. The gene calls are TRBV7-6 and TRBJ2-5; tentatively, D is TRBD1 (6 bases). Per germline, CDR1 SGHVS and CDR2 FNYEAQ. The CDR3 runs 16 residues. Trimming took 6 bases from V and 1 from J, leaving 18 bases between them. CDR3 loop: CASRNNVRGPQETQYF. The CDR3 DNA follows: TGTGCCAGCAGGAATAACGTCAGGGGCCCCCAAGAGACCCAGTACTTC.

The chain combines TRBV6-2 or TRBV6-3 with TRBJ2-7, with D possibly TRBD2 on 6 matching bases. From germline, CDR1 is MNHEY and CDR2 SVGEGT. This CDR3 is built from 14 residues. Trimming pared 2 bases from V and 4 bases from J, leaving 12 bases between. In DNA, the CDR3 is TGTGCCAGCAGTTACGGCCCGGGGGTGTACGAGCAGTACTTC. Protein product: CASSYGPGVYEQYF.

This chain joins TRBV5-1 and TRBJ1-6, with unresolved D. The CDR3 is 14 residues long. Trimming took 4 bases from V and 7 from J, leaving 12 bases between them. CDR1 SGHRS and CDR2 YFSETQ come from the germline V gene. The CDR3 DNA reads TGCGCCAGCAGCAGTCTGCAGGTGAATTCACCCCTCCACTTT. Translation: CASSSLQVNSPLHF.

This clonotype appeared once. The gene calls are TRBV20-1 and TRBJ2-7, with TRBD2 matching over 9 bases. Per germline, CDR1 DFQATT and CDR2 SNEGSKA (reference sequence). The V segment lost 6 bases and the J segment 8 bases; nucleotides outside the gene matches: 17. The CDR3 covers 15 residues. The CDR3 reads CSARVAAGGPLKQYF. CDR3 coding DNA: TGCAGTGCCCGGGTGGCGGCGGGGGGGCCTCTAAAGCAGTACTTC.

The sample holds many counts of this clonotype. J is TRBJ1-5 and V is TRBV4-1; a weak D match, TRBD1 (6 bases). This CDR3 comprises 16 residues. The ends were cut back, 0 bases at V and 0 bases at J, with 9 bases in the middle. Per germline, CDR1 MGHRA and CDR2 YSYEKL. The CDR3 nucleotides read TGCGCCAGCAGCCAAGAACAGGGTCTTAGCAATCAGCCCCAGCATTTT. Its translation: CASSQEQGLSNQPQHF.